The 5 T cell receptor beta chains below were found in one sample sequenced in a study of T-cell reconstitution after alpha-beta-depleted transplantation in children. Unique molecular identifiers featured in how the TCRbeta library was prepared. TCRdb reprocessed the PCR reads via MiXCR and lists one record per CDR3 protein. This sample carries tens of thousands of distinct CDR3 sequences, about 6.7% of them seen once, and the ten largest clones take 2% to 3%. Source: PBMCs from the stem cell graft donor, taken from the stem cell graft. These receptors were collected from a human donor who donated a stem cell graft to a child with acute lymphoblastic leukemia.

Many counts were recorded for this clonotype. This chain links TRBV20-1 with TRBJ1-6; TRBD1 matches 10 bases. The CDR3 runs to 17 residues. J gave up 4 bases and V 2 bases, and 8 bases lay outside the gene matches. CDR1 is DFQATT and CDR2 is SNEGSKA in the germline V gene (reference sequence). This chain's CDR3 is CSARLEDRGLYNSPLHF. Written as DNA, the CDR3 is TGCAGTGCTAGACTCGAAGACAGGGGGCTTTATAATTCACCCCTCCACTTT.

This clonotype occurred many times. This chain joins TRBV2 and TRBJ1-1; TRBD1 agrees at 9 bases. Germline-derived CDR1 and CDR2 are SNHLY and FYNNEI. Trimming cost V 4 bases and J 10 bases; bases outside gene matches: 22. The CDR3 sequence is 18 residues long. The CDR3: CASSANLNRDREIDRAFF. In nucleotides, the CDR3 is TGTGCCAGCAGTGCTAATCTGAACCGGGACAGGGAGATAGATCGAGCTTTCTTT.

This clonotype was detected many times. The rearrangement links TRBV6-5 to TRBJ1-1, with no clear D. CDR1 is MNHEY and CDR2 is SVGAGI in the germline V gene. Trimming pared 5 bases from V and 1 base from J, leaving 2 bases between. The CDR3 covers 11 residues. In DNA, the CDR3 is TGTGCCAGCAGTAGGAACACTGAAGCTTTCTTT. The encoded protein is CASSRNTEAFF.

The chain employs TRBV4-1 and TRBJ1-5; TRBD1 aligns across 10 bases. Germline CDR1 MGHRA, CDR2 YSYEKL. The V segment lost 0 bases and the J segment 5 bases; nucleotides outside the gene matches: 4. CDR3 length: 16 amino acids. In DNA form, the CDR3 reads TGCGCCAGCAGCCAAGACGCGACAGGGGGCCATCAGCCCCAGCATTTT. This translates into CASSQDATGGHQPQHF.

Many counts were recorded for this clonotype. The gene calls are TRBV9 and TRBJ2-1; 9 bases align to TRBD1. The germline CDR1 and CDR2 sequences are SGDLS and YYNGEE. There are 16 residues in the CDR3. With V trimmed by 1 base and J by 2 bases, 4 bases remained unmatched. CDR3: CASSVRGQGAYNEQFF. The CDR3 coding sequence is TGTGCCAGCAGCGTACGGGGACAGGGAGCCTACAATGAGCAGTTCTTC.